A selection of T cell receptor beta chains follows, all from one sample in a study of vaccination effects on CD4 cells after COVID-19. Their cognate antigens are unknown. Assay used: immunoSEQ multiplex PCR; TCRdb lists only in-frame clones, some missing. The repertoire holds 50,000 or so clones, with 55% to 75% as singletons. The sequencing here drew on CD4+ T cells from PBMCs cultured without peptide, taken before COVID-19 vaccination. The receptors were gathered from a human donor who received a COVID-19 vaccine. Both conserved end residues are part of each CDR3. The D gene is left open where the match is weak. Size is stated for part of the rows, as once, few or many counts, or as a class when the clone is expanded.

v_gene	abundance	j_gene	d_gene	CDR3aa	CDR3nt
TRBV7-2	-	TRBJ1-2	-	CASSYDRNYGYTF	TGTGCCAGCAGTTATGACAGGAACTATGGCTACACCTTC
TRBV19	-	TRBJ2-7	TRBD1	CASTRGTGNYEQYF	TGTGCCAGTACTCGGGGGACAGGGAATTACGAGCAGTACTTC
TRBV19	-	TRBJ2-1	TRBD2	CASSMLAGGFMRNEQFF	TGTGCCAGTAGTATGCTAGCGGGAGGGTTCATGCGGAATGAGCAGTTCTTC
TRBV7-9	-	TRBJ1-5	TRBD1	CASSPDRGSQPQHF	TGTGCCAGCAGCCCCGACAGGGGAAGTCAGCCCCAGCATTTT
TRBV7-2	-	TRBJ1-5	TRBD1	CASSLGGQVNQPQHF	TGTGCCAGCAGCTTAGGCGGACAGGTCAATCAGCCCCAGCATTTT
TRBV6-2/TRBV6-3	-	TRBJ2-1	-	CASSSGSGTRQFF	TGTGCCAGCAGCTCCGGATCCGGGACGCGTCAGTTCTTC
TRBV6-5	once	TRBJ2-2	-	CASSLNTGELFF	TGTGCCAGCAGTCTCAACACCGGGGAGCTGTTTTTT
TRBV7-9	-	TRBJ2-1	-	CASSIPGSSGYNEQFF	TGTGCCAGCAGCATACCCGGTAGTAGCGGTTACAATGAGCAGTTCTTC
TRBV5-8	few	TRBJ2-7	TRBD1	CASQNRGHYEQYF	TGTGCCAGCCAAAACAGGGGGCACTACGAGCAGTACTTC
TRBV19	few	TRBJ1-2	TRBD1	CASSITSVLTGWGYTF	TGTGCCAGTAGTATTACCTCGGTTTTGACAGGGTGGGGCTACACCTTC
TRBV7-3	few	TRBJ1-5	TRBD1	CASSIGTGSNQPQHF	TGTGCCAGCAGCATAGGGACAGGGAGCAATCAGCCCCAGCATTTT
TRBV3-1/TRBV3-2	-	TRBJ2-1	TRBD2	CASSQERLAGSNEQFF	TGTGCCAGCAGCCAAGAGAGGCTAGCGGGAAGCAATGAGCAGTTCTTC
TRBV5-1	-	TRBJ1-6	TRBD1	CASSLGQGQRPLHF	TGCGCCAGCAGCTTGGGACAGGGGCAGAGACCCCTCCACTTT
TRBV6-5	-	TRBJ1-1	TRBD1	CASSPPGTVNTEAFF	TGTGCCAGCAGTCCCCCCGGGACAGTTAACACTGAAGCTTTCTTT
TRBV7-8	few	TRBJ2-3	TRBD2	CASSLGISGRALDTQYF	TGTGCCAGCAGCTTAGGGATTAGCGGGAGGGCTTTAGATACGCAGTATTTT
TRBV28	-	TRBJ1-1	-	CASSLRARGAFF	TGTGCCAGCAGCCTCAGGGCTCGCGGCGCTTTCTTT
TRBV20-1	-	TRBJ2-3	TRBD2	CSASGLTGLATDTQYF	TGCAGTGCTAGTGGTCTGACGGGACTAGCCACAGATACGCAGTATTTT
TRBV5-6	-	TRBJ2-7	-	CASSPDAEGLEQYF	TGTGCCAGCAGCCCGGACGCAGAGGGGCTCGAGCAGTACTTC
TRBV23-1	-	TRBJ2-7	TRBD1	CASSQSRDRLGYEQYF	TGCGCCAGCAGTCAATCGAGGGACAGGTTGGGCTACGAGCAGTACTTC
TRBV27	few	TRBJ1-6	-	CASSSTTVSANSPLHF	TGTGCCAGCAGTTCGACGACAGTATCTGCGAATTCACCCCTCCACTTT
TRBV29-1	-	TRBJ1-1	TRBD1	CSVGQGAPEAFF	TGCAGCGTTGGACAGGGAGCCCCTGAAGCTTTCTTT
TRBV5-4	few	TRBJ1-2	TRBD1	CASSRDRVGGYTF	TGTGCCAGCAGCCGGGACAGGGTAGGAGGCTACACCTTC
TRBV27	-	TRBJ2-1	TRBD2	CASSKASGTYNEQFF	TGTGCCAGCAGTAAAGCTAGCGGGACGTACAATGAGCAGTTCTTC
TRBV5-1	-	TRBJ2-7	-	CASSTGHYEQYF	TGCGCCAGCAGCACCGGTCATTACGAGCAGTACTTC
TRBV6-5	-	TRBJ1-2	-	CASSSGGPYGYTF	TGTGCCAGCAGTTCGGGGGGCCCCTATGGCTACACCTTC
TRBV6-1	few	TRBJ2-1	-	CASSEAWGAAYNEQFF	TGTGCCAGCAGTGAAGCCTGGGGGGCCGCCTACAATGAGCAGTTCTTC
TRBV21-1	few	TRBJ1-2	-	CASSTSYGEGKRDGYTF	TGTGCCAGCAGCACATCCTACGGGGAGGGTAAGAGGGATGGCTACACCTTC
TRBV19	few	TRBJ1-6	-	CASSRQADYNSPLHF	TGTGCCAGTAGTAGACAGGCAGACTATAATTCACCCCTCCACTTT
TRBV5-1	-	TRBJ2-3	-	CASSLAQGSTDTQYF	TGCGCCAGCAGCTTGGCGCAGGGAAGCACAGATACGCAGTATTTT
TRBV12-3/TRBV12-4	-	TRBJ2-1	-	CASSFTSVNEQFF	TGTGCCAGCAGTTTCACTAGTGTCAATGAGCAGTTCTTC
TRBV28	-	TRBJ2-7	TRBD2	CASSLWGGQVF	TGTGCCAGCAGTTTGTGGGGGGGTCAAGTCTTC
TRBV7-9	-	TRBJ1-2	-	CASSFGGAAYGYTF	TGTGCCAGCAGCTTCGGGGGGGCGGCCTATGGCTACACCTTC
TRBV6-5	medium-sized	TRBJ2-5	-	CASSTHLGLQETQYF	TGTGCCAGCAGTACCCACTTGGGCCTCCAAGAGACCCAGTACTTC
TRBV6-5	once	TRBJ1-1	TRBD1	CASRAGTGGTEAFF	TGTGCCAGCAGGGCCGGGACAGGGGGCACTGAAGCTTTCTTT
TRBV2	medium-sized	TRBJ1-6	TRBD1	CASSDRTGSSPLHF	TGTGCCAGCAGTGATAGGACAGGGAGCTCACCCCTCCACTTT
TRBV4-2	-	TRBJ2-2	-	CASSQDLGGRPFTGELFF	TGTGCCAGCAGCCAAGATCTAGGCGGTCGACCATTCACCGGGGAGCTGTTTTTT
TRBV4-2	-	TRBJ2-2	-	CASSRTTSRGTGELFF	TGTGCCAGCAGCCGAACCACTAGCCGGGGCACCGGGGAGCTGTTTTTT
TRBV7-3	-	TRBJ2-7	TRBD2	CASSSGGPIPEQYF	TGTGCCAGCAGCTCGGGGGGGCCGATACCCGAGCAGTACTTC
TRBV19	-	TRBJ1-5	-	CASSTLGALNQPQHF	TGTGCCAGTAGTACCCTGGGGGCGCTCAATCAGCCCCAGCATTTT
TRBV12-3/TRBV12-4	few	TRBJ1-1	TRBD1	CASSLGGGTGAFF	TGTGCCAGCAGCCTAGGAGGGGGGACAGGCGCTTTCTTT
TRBV7-2	-	TRBJ1-2	-	CASSPEPGQNYGYTF	TGTGCCAGCAGCCCCGAACCGGGACAAAACTATGGCTACACCTTC
TRBV6-1	-	TRBJ2-5	-	CASSETPSVAETQYF	TGTGCCAGCAGTGAAACCCCCTCGGTCGCGGAGACCCAGTACTTC
TRBV7-2	-	TRBJ2-2	-	CASSLAGRASTGELFF	TGTGCCAGCAGCTTAGCGGGACGGGCGTCGACCGGGGAGCTGTTTTTT
TRBV5-4	once	TRBJ2-7	-	CASSSEPGQFYEQYF	TGTGCCAGCAGCTCAGAACCGGGACAATTCTACGAGCAGTACTTC
TRBV30	-	TRBJ1-1	-	CAWGEWILGTEAFF	TGTGCCTGGGGGGAGTGGATCCTGGGCACTGAAGCTTTCTTT
TRBV11-2	few	TRBJ1-2	TRBD1	CASSLDLGDRAGEGYGYTF	TGTGCCAGCAGCTTAGATCTGGGGGACAGGGCCGGAGAAGGCTATGGCTACACCTTC
TRBV30	medium-sized	TRBJ1-2	-	CAWSQGRYTF	TGTGCCTGGTCGCAGGGACGGTACACCTTC
TRBV27	once	TRBJ2-1	-	CASSLAGPDNEQFF	TGTGCCAGCAGTTTAGCGGGGCCCGACAATGAGCAGTTCTTC
TRBV7-3	-	TRBJ1-2	TRBD1	CASSLSGQGVSSTF	TGTGCCAGCAGCTTAAGCGGACAGGGGGTATCGAGCACCTTC
TRBV28	-	TRBJ2-2	-	CASSFGVIPTGELFF	TGTGCCAGCAGTTTTGGTGTAATCCCCACCGGGGAGCTGTTTTTT
TRBV7-9	-	TRBJ2-7	-	CASSLVQGGNYEQYF	TGTGCCAGCAGCTTAGTTCAGGGAGGTAACTACGAGCAGTACTTC
TRBV5-1	-	TRBJ1-6	-	CASSLIQVDNSPLHF	TGCGCCAGCAGCTTAATCCAGGTGGATAATTCACCCCTCCACTTT
TRBV5-6	-	TRBJ1-1	-	CASSLGGRYTEAFF	TGTGCCAGCAGCTTGGGGGGGCGGTACACTGAAGCTTTCTTT
TRBV19	-	TRBJ1-1	-	CASSIVGGADTEAFF	TGTGCCAGTAGTATAGTGGGGGGCGCAGACACTGAAGCTTTCTTT